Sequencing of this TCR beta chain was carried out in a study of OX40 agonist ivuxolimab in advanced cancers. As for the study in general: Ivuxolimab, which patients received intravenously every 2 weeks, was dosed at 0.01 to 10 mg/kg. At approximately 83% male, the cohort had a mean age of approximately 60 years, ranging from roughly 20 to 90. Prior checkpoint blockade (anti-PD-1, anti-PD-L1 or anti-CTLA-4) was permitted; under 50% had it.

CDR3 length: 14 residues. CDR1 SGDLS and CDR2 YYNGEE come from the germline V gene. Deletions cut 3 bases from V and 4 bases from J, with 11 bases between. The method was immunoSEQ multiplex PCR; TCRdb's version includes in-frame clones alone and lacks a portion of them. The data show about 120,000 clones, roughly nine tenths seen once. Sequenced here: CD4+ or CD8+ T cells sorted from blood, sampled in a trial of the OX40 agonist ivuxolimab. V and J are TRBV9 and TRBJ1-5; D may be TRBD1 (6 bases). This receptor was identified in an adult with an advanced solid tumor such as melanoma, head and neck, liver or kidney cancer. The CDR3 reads CASSAGAGNQPQHF. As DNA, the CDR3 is TGTGCCAGCAGCGCAGGGGCGGGGAATCAGCCCCAGCATTTT.